What follows are 16 T cell receptor beta chains derived from one specimen sequenced in a study of regulatory T cells in long-lasting Graves disease (dated by TCRdb to about 2021). The time point label of this sample denotes: persistent/refractory GD, antithyroid drugs over 5 years with positive TRAb. For both TCR sequencing and RNA sequencing, RNA was extracted from PBMCs in TRIzol. The protocol used for the library was multiplex PCR. Instrument on record: Illumina HiSeq 4000. CDR3 regions were amplified by Arm-PCR with iRepertoire HTBI primers to construct TCR beta libraries. The public sequencing data were trimmed at Q25 with fastp and processed into clonotypes with MiXCR by TCRdb, which kept only in-frame beta chains. For every CDR3 protein sequence, its rows merge into one entry that carries the most common genes and DNA. The sample has 430,000 or so distinct CDR3 sequences on record, under 25% of them singletons. Of the sample, more than 13% falls within the top ten clones.

Source: peripheral blood mononuclear cells (PBMCs), taken when the disease was refractory, from a patient treated with antithyroid drugs. The source of these receptors is a female donor with Graves disease.

The CDR3 protein is CASSQGLVSTDTQYF. The CDR3 coding sequence is TGTGCCAGCAGTCAGGGGTTGGTAAGCACAGATACGCAGTATTTT. The rearrangement joins TRBV6-2 or TRBV6-3 to TRBJ2-3; the D gene is possibly TRBD1 (6 bases). The CDR3 is 15 amino acids. V was pared by 5 bases and J by 0 bases, with 12 bases between. Germline-derived CDR1 and CDR2 are MNHEY and SVGEGT.

The V and J genes are TRBV29-1 and TRBJ2-3, with 9 bases lining up with TRBD2. The CDR3 consists of 14 residues. V lost 5 bases and J lost 3; bases outside the gene matches: 6. Germline values: CDR1 SQVTM, CDR2 ANQGSEA. CDR3 residues: CSVFSSGKTDTQYF. In DNA, the CDR3 is TGCAGCGTTTTTTCTAGCGGGAAGACAGATACGCAGTATTTT.

This clonotype occurred many times. The V gene is TRBV28, the J gene TRBJ2-2, with D tentatively TRBD2 (5 bases). The CDR3 loop spans 14 amino acids. Germline CDR1 and CDR2: MDHEN and SYDVKM. The CDR3 sequence: CVIRSETNTGELFF. The CDR3 DNA follows: TGTGTGATTCGTAGCGAAACGAACACCGGGGAGCTGTTTTTT. Full variable domain (remainder filled in from reference TRBV28 and TRBJ2-2): DVKVTQSSRYLVKRTGEKVFLECVQDMDHENMFWYRQDPGLGLRLIYFSYDVKMKEKGDIPEGYSVSREKKERFSLILESASTNQTSMYLCVIRSETNTGELFFGEGSRLTVL.

The J gene is TRBJ2-3, the V gene TRBV10-2; D unclear. This CDR3 region has 13 residues. The V end was cut by 5 bases, the J end by 3 bases, with 9 bases between. Germline CDR1 WSHSY, CDR2 SAAADI. The CDR3 is CASSSGQTDTQYF. In DNA form, the CDR3 reads TGCGCCAGCAGTAGTGGCCAGACAGATACGCAGTATTTT.

Remarks on this clonotype: One end of the junction varies from germline; a read error may be responsible. The chain uses TRBV25-1 and TRBJ2-7; no firm D call. Germline V gene data show CDR1 as MGHDK and CDR2 as SYGVNS. The CDR3 has 11 amino acids. The DNA of the CDR3 is TGTGCCAGCAGCCTCCGGCGAGTTGTTTTCTTC. Protein product: CASSLRRVVFF.

The chain employs TRBV27 and TRBJ2-2; TRBD2 might be the D (6 bases). The V gene's germline CDR1 is MNHEY and CDR2 SMNVEV (reference sequence). The CDR3 is made up of 14 amino acids. Trimming took off 6 bases at V and 5 bases at J, with 13 bases between the two ends. CDR3 sequence (DNA): TGTGCCAGCAGCGGGGGACGGATTACCGGGGAGCTGTTTTTT. Encoded protein: CASSGGRITGELFF.

This clonotype was seen repeatedly, ten times or more. V usage is TRBV12-3 or TRBV12-4 and J usage is TRBJ1-6; D might be TRBD1 (6 bases). The ends were cut back, 5 bases at V and 5 bases at J, with 16 bases in the middle. The CDR3 is 16 residues long. CDR3 amino acids: CASSAMGGRDNSPLHF. The CDR3, as DNA: TGTGCCAGCAGTGCGATGGGGGGGCGGGATAATTCACCCCTCCACTTT.

This clonotype was seen ten or more times. The rearrangement joins TRBV2 to TRBJ2-5; either TRBD1 or TRBD2 may supply D (7 bases each). The CDR3 loop spans 19 amino acids. Germline CDR1 is SNHLY and CDR2 is FYNNEI. V gave up 2 bases and J gave up 3 bases, with 25 bases separating them. CDR3 DNA: TGTGCCAGCAGTGAAATAGGGGGCAGAGGGAGGGCCATCAAAGAGACCCAGTACTTC. Its protein is CASSEIGGRGRAIKETQYF. Looking up the rest from reference TRBV2 and TRBJ2-5 gives the full variable domain: EPEVTQTPSHQVTQMGQEVILRCVPISNHLYFYWYRQILGQKVEFLVSFYNNEISEKSEIFDDQFSVERPDGSNFTLKIRSTKLEDSAMYFCASSEIGGRGRAIKETQYFGPGTRLLVL.

This clonotype was counted ten times or more. Being one base from a much bigger clone, this may be a read error. V is TRBV6-1 and J is TRBJ2-2; D gene unclear. Germline values: CDR1 MNHNS, CDR2 SASEGT. Trimming stripped 5 bases from V and 0 bases from J, with 4 bases between. This CDR3 has 13 residues. CDR3: CASSTANTGELFF. The CDR3 DNA sequence: TGTGCCAGCAGTACAGCGAACACCGGGGAGCTGTTTTTT.

This clonotype turned up a few times. The V gene is TRBV6-1, the J gene TRBJ2-2; D gene unclear. V lost 3 bases and J 6 bases, leaving 8 bases between the germline ends. Germline CDR1 and CDR2: MNHNS and SASEGT. The CDR3 extends over 13 amino acids. In DNA, the CDR3 is TGTGCCAGCAGTGATTATAGTCCCGGGGAGCTGTTTTTT. It codes for CASSDYSPGELFF.

V usage is TRBV28 and J usage is TRBJ2-1; a possible D gene is TRBD1 (6 bases). The ends were cut back, 7 bases at V and 4 bases at J, with 11 bases in the middle. The CDR3 covers 13 residues. Germline CDR1 reads MDHEN; CDR2 reads SYDVKM. CDR3 nucleotide sequence: TGTGCCAGCACCCACCAGGGGTACAATGAGCAGTTCTTC. Protein: CASTHQGYNEQFF. Full variable domain (outside the CDR3, taken from reference TRBV28 and TRBJ2-1): DVKVTQSSRYLVKRTGEKVFLECVQDMDHENMFWYRQDPGLGLRLIYFSYDVKMKEKGDIPEGYSVSREKKERFSLILESASTNQTSMYLCASTHQGYNEQFFGPGTRLTVL.

This clonotype was found a few times. The V and J genes are TRBV30 and TRBJ1-2; D remains ambiguous. V was shortened by 0 bases and J by 2 bases, with 7 bases between the two germline ends. This CDR3 is 13 amino acids long. Germline V gives CDR1 GTSNPN, CDR2 SVGIG (reference sequence). CDR3 region: CAWSVRRNYGYTF. The CDR3 DNA follows: TGTGCCTGGAGTGTACGACGGAACTATGGCTACACCTTC.

The chain recombines TRBV9 with TRBJ2-7, with 7 bases fitting TRBD1. In germline, CDR1 is SGDLS, CDR2 YYNGEE. With V trimmed by 6 bases and J by 5 bases, 11 bases remained unmatched. CDR3 length: 14 residues. The CDR3 loop is CASNTGDNLDEQYF. CDR3 nucleotide sequence: TGTGCCAGCAATACAGGGGACAACCTTGACGAGCAGTACTTC.

The rearrangement uses TRBV4-1 and TRBJ1-2; no definite D call. Germline assignment: CDR1 MGHRA and CDR2 YSYEKL. Trimming removed 4 bases from V and 0 bases from J, with 9 bases in between. This CDR3 is built from 14 residues. The CDR3 DNA reads TGCGCCAGCAGCCCGGATGATGCTAACTATGGCTACACCTTC. Its translation: CASSPDDANYGYTF.

This chain connects TRBV20-1 to TRBJ2-4, with 13 bases lining up with TRBD2. V gave up 1 base and J gave up 2 bases; unmatched junction bases: 8. Germline V gives CDR1 DFQATT, CDR2 SNEGSKA (reference sequence). The CDR3 sequence is 18 residues long. The CDR3 DNA reads TGCAGTGCTAGAGTTGGCTGGACTAGCGGGAGCACCAAAAACATTCAGTACTTC. This translates into CSARVGWTSGSTKNIQYF.

The rearrangement joins TRBV5-1 to TRBJ2-2; either TRBD1 or TRBD2 may supply D (5 bases each). Germline V gene data show CDR1 as SGHRS and CDR2 as YFSETQ. CDR3 size: 15 residues. Trimming cost V 6 bases and J 0 bases, with 12 bases left between them. The CDR3 protein is CASMGGTANTGELFF. CDR3 DNA sequence: TGCGCCAGCATGGGTGGGACCGCGAACACCGGGGAGCTGTTTTTT.